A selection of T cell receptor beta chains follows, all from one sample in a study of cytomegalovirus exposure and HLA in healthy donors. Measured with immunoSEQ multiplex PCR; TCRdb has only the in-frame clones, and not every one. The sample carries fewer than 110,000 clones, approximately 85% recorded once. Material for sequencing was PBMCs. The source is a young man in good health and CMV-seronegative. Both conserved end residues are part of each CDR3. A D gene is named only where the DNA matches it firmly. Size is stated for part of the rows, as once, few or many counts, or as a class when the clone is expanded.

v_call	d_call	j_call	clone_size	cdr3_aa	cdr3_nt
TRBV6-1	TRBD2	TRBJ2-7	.	CASSLTSGGPYEQYF	TGTGCCAGCAGCCTAACTAGCGGGGGTCCCTACGAGCAGTACTTC
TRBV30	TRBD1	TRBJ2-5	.	CAWSLWTGIQETQYF	TGTGCCTGGAGTCTGTGGACAGGGATCCAAGAGACCCAGTACTTC
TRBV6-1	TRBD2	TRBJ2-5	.	CASSEGGAGGETQYF	TGTGCCAGCAGTGAAGGGGGGGCGGGGGGAGAGACCCAGTACTTC
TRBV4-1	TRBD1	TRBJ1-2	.	CASSSSPDRGYGYTF	TGCGCCAGCAGCTCTTCTCCGGACAGGGGCTATGGCTACACCTTC
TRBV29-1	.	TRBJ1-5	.	CSVSWENNQPQHF	TGCAGCGTTTCATGGGAGAACAATCAGCCCCAGCATTTT
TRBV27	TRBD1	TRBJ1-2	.	CASSASGTGLNGYTF	TGTGCCAGCAGTGCGTCCGGGACAGGGTTAAATGGCTACACCTTC
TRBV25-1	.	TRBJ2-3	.	CASSELKGGIRQYF	TGTGCCAGCAGTGAATTAAAGGGCGGGATCCGGCAGTATTTT
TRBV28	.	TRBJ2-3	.	CASSFPRDSSTDTQYF	TGTGCCAGCAGTTTTCCCCGGGACTCCAGCACAGATACGCAGTATTTT
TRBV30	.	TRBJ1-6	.	CAWSVDSGTPLHF	TGTGCCTGGAGTGTCGATTCAGGGACACCCCTCCACTTT
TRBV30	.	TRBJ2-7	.	CAWRSTGFGEQYF	TGTGCCTGGAGGTCCACAGGGTTCGGGGAGCAGTACTTC
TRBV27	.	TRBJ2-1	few	CASRGGRNEQFF	TGTGCCAGCAGGGGAGGTCGCAATGAGCAGTTCTTC
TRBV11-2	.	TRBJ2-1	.	CASSLGVEEQFF	TGTGCCAGCAGCTTAGGAGTCGAGGAGCAGTTCTTC
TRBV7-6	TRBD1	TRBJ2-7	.	CASSVSSPGQGSYEQYF	TGTGCCAGCAGCGTTAGTTCACCGGGACAGGGGAGCTACGAGCAGTACTTC
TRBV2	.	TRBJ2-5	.	CASCAEYQETQYF	TGTGCCAGCTGTGCGGAGTACCAAGAGACCCAGTACTTC
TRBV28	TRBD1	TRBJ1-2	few	CASSTTPGQGDYGYTF	TGTGCCAGCAGTACAACCCCCGGACAGGGTGACTATGGCTACACCTTC
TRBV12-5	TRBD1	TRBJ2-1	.	CASAPSPGQGSAEQFF	TGTGCTAGTGCCCCATCTCCGGGACAGGGTTCGGCTGAGCAGTTCTTC
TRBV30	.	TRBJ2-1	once	CAWSDGVRNEQFF	TGTGCCTGGAGCGACGGGGTTCGCAATGAGCAGTTCTTC
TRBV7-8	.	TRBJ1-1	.	CASSLAELGTEAFF	TGTGCCAGCAGCTTAGCGGAGTTAGGCACTGAAGCTTTCTTT
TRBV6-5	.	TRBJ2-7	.	CASRDNSYYEQYF	TGTGCCAGCAGAGATAACTCTTACTACGAGCAGTACTTC
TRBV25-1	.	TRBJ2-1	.	CASSEFGRRQDEQFF	TGTGCCAGCAGTGAATTTGGGAGACGTCAGGATGAGCAGTTCTTC
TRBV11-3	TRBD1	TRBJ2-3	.	CASSLGGQAGTDTQYF	TGTGCCAGCAGCTTAGGCGGACAGGCCGGCACAGATACGCAGTATTTT
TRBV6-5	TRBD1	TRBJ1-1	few	CASSPETGANTEAFF	TGTGCCAGCAGTCCTGAGACAGGGGCGAACACTGAAGCTTTCTTT
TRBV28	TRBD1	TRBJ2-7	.	CASSWGQGAYEQYF	TGTGCCAGCAGCTGGGGACAGGGGGCGTACGAGCAGTACTTC
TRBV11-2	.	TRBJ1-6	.	CASSSNPPQVAIHF	TGTGCCAGCAGCTCAAACCCCCCTCAGGTCGCCATCCACTTT
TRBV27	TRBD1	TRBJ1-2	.	CASSLHRDRLNYGYTF	TGTGCCAGCAGTTTACATAGGGACAGGTTAAACTATGGCTACACCTTC
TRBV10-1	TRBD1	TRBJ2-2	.	CATKTDRGRDTGELFF	TGCGCCACCAAAACCGACAGGGGGCGGGACACCGGGGAGCTGTTTTTT
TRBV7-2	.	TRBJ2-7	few	CASSWSPGTNGGEQYF	TGTGCCAGCAGCTGGTCACCCGGGACAAATGGGGGCGAGCAGTACTTC
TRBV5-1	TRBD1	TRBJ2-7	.	CASSLDSGGDEQYF	TGCGCCAGCAGCTTGGATTCAGGGGGCGACGAGCAGTACTTC
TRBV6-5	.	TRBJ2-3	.	CASRGTSTDTQYF	TGTGCCAGCAGAGGGACTAGCACAGATACGCAGTATTTT
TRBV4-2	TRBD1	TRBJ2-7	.	CASSQEGGQGYEQYF	TGTGCCAGCAGCCAAGAGGGAGGACAGGGCTACGAGCAGTACTTC
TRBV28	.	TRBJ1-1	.	CASSFGTEAFF	TGTGCCAGCAGTTTCGGGACTGAAGCTTTCTTT
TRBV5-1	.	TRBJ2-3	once	CASRSGTSISTQYF	TGCGCCAGCAGATCCGGGACAAGTATCAGTACGCAGTATTTT